This T cell receptor beta chain came from a study of OX40 agonist ivuxolimab in advanced cancers. Study-level information: At doses from 0.01 to 10 mg/kg, patients were given intravenous ivuxolimab every 2 weeks.

Study outcomes and limitations: Relatively little clonal expansion, among the lowest observed, appeared in partial responders at 0.1-3.0 mg/kg.

Sequencing used immunoSEQ multiplex PCR; TCRdb keeps in-frame clones, though not all of them. The sample lists some 41,000 clones; roughly 86% were seen once. V lost 2 bases and J 3 bases, leaving 10 bases between the germline ends. This CDR3 spans 14 amino acids. Germline V CDR1 and CDR2: MNHEY, SVGAGI. People who had autoimmune disease history or systemic immunosuppression were excluded. Blood specimens came from baseline, cycle 4 day 1, and cycle 7 day 1. Concerning this clone: Its antigen is currently unknown.

Sequencing was performed on CD4+ or CD8+ T cells sorted from blood, taken in a trial of the OX40 agonist ivuxolimab. This rearrangement joins TRBV6-5 to TRBJ1-1; D is unresolved. The source is an adult with an advanced solid tumor such as melanoma, head and neck, liver or kidney cancer. CDR3 in amino acids: CASSYRVEDTEAFF. CDR3 nucleotide sequence: TGTGCCAGCAGTTACAGGGTGGAAGACACTGAAGCTTTCTTT.